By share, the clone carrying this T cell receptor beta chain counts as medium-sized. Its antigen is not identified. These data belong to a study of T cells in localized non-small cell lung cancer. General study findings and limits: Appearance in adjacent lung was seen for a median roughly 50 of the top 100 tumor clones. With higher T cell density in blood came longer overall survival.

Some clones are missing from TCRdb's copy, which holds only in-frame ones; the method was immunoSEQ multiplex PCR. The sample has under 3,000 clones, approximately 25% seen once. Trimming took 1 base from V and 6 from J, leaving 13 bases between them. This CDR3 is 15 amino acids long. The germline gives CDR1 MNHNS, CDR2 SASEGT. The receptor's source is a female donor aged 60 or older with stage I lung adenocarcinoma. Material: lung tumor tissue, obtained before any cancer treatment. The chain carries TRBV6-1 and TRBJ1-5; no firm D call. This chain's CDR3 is CASSEENPGSQPQHF. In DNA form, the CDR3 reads TGTGCCAGCAGTGAAGAGAATCCGGGGAGTCAGCCCCAGCATTTT.